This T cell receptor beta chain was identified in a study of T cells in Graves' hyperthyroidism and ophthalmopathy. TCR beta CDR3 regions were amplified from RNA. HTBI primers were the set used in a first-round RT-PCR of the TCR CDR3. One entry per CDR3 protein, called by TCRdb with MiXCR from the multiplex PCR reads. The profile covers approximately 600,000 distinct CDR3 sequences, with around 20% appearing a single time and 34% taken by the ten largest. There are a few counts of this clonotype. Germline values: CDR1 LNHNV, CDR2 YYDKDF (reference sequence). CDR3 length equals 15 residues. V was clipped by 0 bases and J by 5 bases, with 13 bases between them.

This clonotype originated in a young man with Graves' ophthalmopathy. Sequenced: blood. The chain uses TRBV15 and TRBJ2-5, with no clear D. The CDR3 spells CATSRDPKELETQYF. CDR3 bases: TGTGCCACCAGCAGAGATCCGAAGGAGTTGGAGACCCAGTACTTC.